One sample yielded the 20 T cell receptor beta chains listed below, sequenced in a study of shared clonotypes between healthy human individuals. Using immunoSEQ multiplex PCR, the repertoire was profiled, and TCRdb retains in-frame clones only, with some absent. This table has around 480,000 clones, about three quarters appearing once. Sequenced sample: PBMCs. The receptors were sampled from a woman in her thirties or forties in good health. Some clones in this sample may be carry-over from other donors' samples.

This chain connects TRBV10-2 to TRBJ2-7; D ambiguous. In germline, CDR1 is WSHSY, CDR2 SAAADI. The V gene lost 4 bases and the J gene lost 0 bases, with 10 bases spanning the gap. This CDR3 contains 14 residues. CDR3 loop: CASSGLLSSYEQYF. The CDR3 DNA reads TGCGCCAGCAGTGGGCTTTTAAGCTCCTACGAGCAGTACTTC.

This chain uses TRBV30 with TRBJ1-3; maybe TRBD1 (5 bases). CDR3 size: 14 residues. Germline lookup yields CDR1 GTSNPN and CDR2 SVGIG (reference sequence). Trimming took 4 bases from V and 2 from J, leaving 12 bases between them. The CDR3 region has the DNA TGTGCCTGGACAGCCGGGACCGCTGGAAACACCATATATTTT. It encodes CAWTAGTAGNTIYF.

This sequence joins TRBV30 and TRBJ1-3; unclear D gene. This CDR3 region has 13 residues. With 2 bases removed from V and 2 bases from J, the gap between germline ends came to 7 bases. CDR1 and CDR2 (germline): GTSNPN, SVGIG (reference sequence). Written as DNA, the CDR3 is TGTGCCTGGAGTATCGGGACTGGAAACACCATATATTTT. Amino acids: CAWSIGTGNTIYF.

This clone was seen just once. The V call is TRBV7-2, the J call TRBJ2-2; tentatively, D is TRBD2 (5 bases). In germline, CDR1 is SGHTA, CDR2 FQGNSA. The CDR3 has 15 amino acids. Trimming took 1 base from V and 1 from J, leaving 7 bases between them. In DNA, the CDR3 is TGTGCCAGCAGCTTAGGGAGCGGGAACACCGGGGAGCTGTTTTTT. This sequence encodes CASSLGSGNTGELFF.

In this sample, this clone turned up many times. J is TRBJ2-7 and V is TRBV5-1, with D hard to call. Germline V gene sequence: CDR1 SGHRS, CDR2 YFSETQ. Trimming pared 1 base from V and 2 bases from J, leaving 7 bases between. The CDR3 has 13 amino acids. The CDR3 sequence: CASSLYGTYEQYF. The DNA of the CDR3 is TGCGCCAGCAGCTTGTATGGAACCTACGAGCAGTACTTC.

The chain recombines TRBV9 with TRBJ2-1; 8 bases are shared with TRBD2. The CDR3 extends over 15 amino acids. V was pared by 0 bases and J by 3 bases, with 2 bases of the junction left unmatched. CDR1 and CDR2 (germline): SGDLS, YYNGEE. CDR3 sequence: CASSVVAGLYNEQFF. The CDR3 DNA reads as TGTGCCAGCAGCGTAGTAGCGGGACTCTACAATGAGCAGTTCTTC.

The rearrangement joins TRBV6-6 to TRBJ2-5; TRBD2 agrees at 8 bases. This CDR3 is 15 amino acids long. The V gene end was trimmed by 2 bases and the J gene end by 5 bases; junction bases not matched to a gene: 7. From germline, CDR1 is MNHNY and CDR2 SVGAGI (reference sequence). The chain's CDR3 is CASSYVAGGWETQYF. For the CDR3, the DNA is TGTGCCAGCAGTTACGTGGCGGGAGGTTGGGAGACCCAGTACTTC.

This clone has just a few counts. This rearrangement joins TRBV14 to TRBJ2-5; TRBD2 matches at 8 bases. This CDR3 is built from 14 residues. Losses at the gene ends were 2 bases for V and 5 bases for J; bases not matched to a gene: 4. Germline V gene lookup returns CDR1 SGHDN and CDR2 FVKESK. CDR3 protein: CASSQSGSWETQYF. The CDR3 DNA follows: TGTGCCAGCAGCCAAAGCGGGAGCTGGGAGACCCAGTACTTC. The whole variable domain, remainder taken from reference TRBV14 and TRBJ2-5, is EAGVTQFPSHSVIEKGQTVTLRCDPISGHDNLYWYRRVMGKEIKFLLHFVKESKQDESGMPNNRFLAERTGGTYSTLKVQPAELEDSGVYFCASSQSGSWETQYFGPGTRLLVL.

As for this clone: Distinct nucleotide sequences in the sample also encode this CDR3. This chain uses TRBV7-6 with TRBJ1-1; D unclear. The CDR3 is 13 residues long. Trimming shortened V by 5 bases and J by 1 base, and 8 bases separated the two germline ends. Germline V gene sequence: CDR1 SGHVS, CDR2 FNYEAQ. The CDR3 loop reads CASSQDPNTEAFF. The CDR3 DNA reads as TGTGCCAGCAGCCAGGACCCGAACACTGAAGCTTTCTTT.

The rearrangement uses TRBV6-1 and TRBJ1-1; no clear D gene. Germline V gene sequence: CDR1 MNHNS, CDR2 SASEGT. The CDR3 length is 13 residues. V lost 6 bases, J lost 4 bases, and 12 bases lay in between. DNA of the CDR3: TGTGCCAGCAGCCTTCTAGGTAGCACTGAAGCTTTCTTT. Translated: CASSLLGSTEAFF.

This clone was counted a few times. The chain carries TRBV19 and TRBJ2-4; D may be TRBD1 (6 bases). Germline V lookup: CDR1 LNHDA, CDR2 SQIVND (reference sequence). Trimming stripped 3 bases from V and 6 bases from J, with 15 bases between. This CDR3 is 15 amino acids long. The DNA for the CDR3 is TGTGCCAGTAGTATGGGGACATTTCAGGGAAACATTCAGTACTTC. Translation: CASSMGTFQGNIQYF.

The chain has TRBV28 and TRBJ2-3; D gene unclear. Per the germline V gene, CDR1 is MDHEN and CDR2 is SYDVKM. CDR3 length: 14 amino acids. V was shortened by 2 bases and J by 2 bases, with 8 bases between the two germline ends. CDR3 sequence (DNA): TGTGCCAGCAGTTTACCGGAGAACACAGATACGCAGTATTTT. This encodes CASSLPENTDTQYF.

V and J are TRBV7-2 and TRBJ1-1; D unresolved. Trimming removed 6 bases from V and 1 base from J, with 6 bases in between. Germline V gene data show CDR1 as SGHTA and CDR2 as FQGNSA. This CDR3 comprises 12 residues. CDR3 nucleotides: TGTGCCAGCAGACCAGGGAACACTGAAGCTTTCTTT. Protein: CASRPGNTEAFF.

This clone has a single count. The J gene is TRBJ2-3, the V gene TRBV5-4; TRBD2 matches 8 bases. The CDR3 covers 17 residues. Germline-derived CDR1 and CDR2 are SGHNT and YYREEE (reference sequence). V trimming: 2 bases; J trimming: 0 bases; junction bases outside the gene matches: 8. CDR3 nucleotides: TGTGCCAGCAGCTTCTCCCGGGCTAGCGGGAGCACAGATACGCAGTATTTT. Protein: CASSFSRASGSTDTQYF.

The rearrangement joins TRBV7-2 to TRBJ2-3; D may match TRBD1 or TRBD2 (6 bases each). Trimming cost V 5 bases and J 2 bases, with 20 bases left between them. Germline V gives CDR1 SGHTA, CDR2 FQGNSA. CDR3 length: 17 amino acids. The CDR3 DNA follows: TGTGCCAGCAGCCTAAGGGGGATAGCGGACCCCACAGATACGCAGTATTTT. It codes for CASSLRGIADPTDTQYF.

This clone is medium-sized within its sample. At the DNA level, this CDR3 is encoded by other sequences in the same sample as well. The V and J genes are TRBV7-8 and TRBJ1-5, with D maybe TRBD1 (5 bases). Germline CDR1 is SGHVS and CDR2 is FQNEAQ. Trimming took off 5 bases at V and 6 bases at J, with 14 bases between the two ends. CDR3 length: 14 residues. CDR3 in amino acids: CASSGRGVRQPQHF. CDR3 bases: TGTGCCAGCAGCGGGAGAGGGGTTCGTCAGCCCCAGCATTTT.

The CDR3 protein is CAIGTGVGTGELFF. CDR3 nucleotides: TGTGCCATCGGAACAGGGGTCGGGACCGGGGAGCTGTTTTTT. V and J are TRBV10-3 and TRBJ2-2; TRBD1 aligns across 7 bases. Germline CDR1 ENHRY, CDR2 SYGVKD. The CDR3 has 14 residues. V lost 8 bases and J lost 5; bases outside the gene matches: 8.

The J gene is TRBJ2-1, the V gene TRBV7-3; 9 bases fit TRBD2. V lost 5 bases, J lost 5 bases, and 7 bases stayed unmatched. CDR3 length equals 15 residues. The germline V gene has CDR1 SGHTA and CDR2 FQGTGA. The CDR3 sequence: CASSPSGRTNNEQFF. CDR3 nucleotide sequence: TGTGCCAGCAGCCCCAGCGGGAGGACAAACAATGAGCAGTTCTTC.

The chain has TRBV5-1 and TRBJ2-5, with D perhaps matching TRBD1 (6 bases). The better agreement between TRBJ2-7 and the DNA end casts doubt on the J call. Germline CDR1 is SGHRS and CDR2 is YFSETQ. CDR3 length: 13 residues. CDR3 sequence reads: CASSSDSHYEQYF. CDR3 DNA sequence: TGCGCCAGCAGCTCGGACAGTCACTACGAGCAGTACTTC.

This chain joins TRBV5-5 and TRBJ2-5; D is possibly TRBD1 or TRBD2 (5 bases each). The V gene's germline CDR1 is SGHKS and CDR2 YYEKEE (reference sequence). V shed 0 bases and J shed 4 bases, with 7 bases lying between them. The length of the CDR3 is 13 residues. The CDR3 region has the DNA TGTGCCAGCAGCTTGGCCGGGGCAGAGACCCAGTACTTC. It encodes CASSLAGAETQYF.